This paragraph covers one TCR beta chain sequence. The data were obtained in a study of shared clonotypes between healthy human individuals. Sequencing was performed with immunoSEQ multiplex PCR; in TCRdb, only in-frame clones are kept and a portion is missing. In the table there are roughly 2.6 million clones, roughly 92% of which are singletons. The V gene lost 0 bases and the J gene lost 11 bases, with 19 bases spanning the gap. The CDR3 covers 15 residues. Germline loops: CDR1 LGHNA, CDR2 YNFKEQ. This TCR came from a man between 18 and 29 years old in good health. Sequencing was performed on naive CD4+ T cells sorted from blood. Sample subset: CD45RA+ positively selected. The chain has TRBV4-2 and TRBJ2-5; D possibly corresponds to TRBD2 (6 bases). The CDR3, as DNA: TGTGCCAGCAGCCAAGACCGACAGACTAGTACGGAGCAGTACTTC. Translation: CASSQDRQTSTEQYF.